The following is a TCR beta chain sequence with its context. The target antigen is unknown. Unique molecular identifiers had been added to the TCR beta cDNA libraries. Each CDR3 protein is one row after TCRdb ran MiXCR on the PCR reads. The table includes hundreds of thousands of distinct CDR3 sequences, about 60% detected once. This sample is drawn from a study of post-analysis software for immune sequencing data. Between the trimmed V and J ends, which lost 6 bases and 0 bases, there was a span of 11 bases. The CDR3 is 14 amino acids. The study's findings and limits: There was significantly lower normalized Chao1 diversity in multiple sclerosis patients than in controls. In patients, TRBV5-6, TRBV5-1 and TRBV20-1 belonged to roughly 5 TRBV segments found more frequently than in controls.

This sequence originates from a girl aged 2 to 9 with multiple sclerosis. The V gene is TRBV12-3 or TRBV12-4, the J gene TRBJ1-2; the D is unclear. The sequencing sample was made of blood. The CDR3 region is CASSPSGTNYGYTF. CDR3 sequence (DNA): TGTGCCAGCAGCCCTAGCGGAACTAACTATGGCTACACCTTC.